This T cell receptor beta chain appears in the sequencing data of a study of identical twins. Germline CDR1 MGHDK, CDR2 SYGVNS. CDR3 length equals 15 residues. The ends were cut back, 9 bases at V and 1 base at J, with 13 bases in the middle. It was template switching that added a universal primer site, and there were unique molecular identifiers on the cDNA. One entry per CDR3 protein, called by TCRdb with MiXCR from the 5' RACE reads. Of around 280,000 distinct CDR3 sequences in the sample, about 8.9% were seen once. This clonotype was counted ten times or more. Its target is not known. General study findings and limits: The more abundant beta clonotypes in cord blood had fewer insertions, and memory repertoires did not show this. Twins' surplus sharing was weaker for beta out-of-frame sequences. Diverse VJ usage suggested most zero-insertion clonotypes were not invariant T cells.

This sample was shared with a second study, whose subject was yellow fever vaccine responses in identical twins.

Sequences were obtained from memory (CD45RO+) T cells sorted from blood. The V call is TRBV25-1, the J call TRBJ2-6; the D gene is possibly TRBD1 (6 bases). This clonotype was obtained from a young woman in good health. The CDR3 region has the DNA TGTGCCAGTCAAACAGGGAATTCTGGGGCCAACGTCCTGACTTTC. It is translated as CASQTGNSGANVLTF.